Shown below are 19 T cell receptor beta chains from a single sample sequenced in a study of cytomegalovirus exposure and HLA in healthy donors. Amplification used 60 Vbeta primers and 13 Jbeta primers. Only in-frame clones appear in the TCRdb table, and some are missing; sequencing was by immunoSEQ multiplex PCR. The sample holds 100,000 to 150,000 clones, approximately 71% seen once. Specimen: PBMCs. These receptors all come from a woman aged 55-70 years in good health and CMV-seronegative.

This chain joins TRBV28 and TRBJ2-3; TRBD1 matches 9 bases. CDR1 is MDHEN, CDR2 SYDVKM, per germline. V was pared by 2 bases and J by 3 bases, with 12 bases of the junction left unmatched. This CDR3 is 18 amino acids long. The CDR3 loop reads CASSLRAGQGIGTDTQYF. Here the CDR3 DNA reads TGTGCCAGCAGTTTACGGGCAGGACAGGGGATAGGGACAGATACGCAGTATTTT.

The J gene is TRBJ2-3, the V gene TRBV7-3; 11 bases map to TRBD2. CDR1 is SGHTA, CDR2 FQGTGA, per germline. This CDR3 region has 14 residues. V gave up 5 bases and J gave up 4 bases; unmatched junction bases: 2. For the CDR3, the DNA is TGTGCCAGCAGCCTAGCGGGGGGAGCAGATACGCAGTATTTT. Encoded protein: CASSLAGGADTQYF.

The rearrangement joins TRBV28 to TRBJ2-1; 14 bases fit TRBD2. The CDR3 runs to 18 residues. The germline V gene has CDR1 MDHEN and CDR2 SYDVKM. V was pared by 5 bases and J by 9 bases, with 15 bases of the junction left unmatched. The CDR3 region has the DNA TGTGCCAGCAGTCCGCCTACCCTCGGGACTAGCGGGAGAAGTGAGCAGTTCTTC. It yields the protein CASSPPTLGTSGRSEQFF. Based on the CDR3 plus reference TRBV28 and TRBJ2-1, the full variable domain is DVKVTQSSRYLVKRTGEKVFLECVQDMDHENMFWYRQDPGLGLRLIYFSYDVKMKEKGDIPEGYSVSREKKERFSLILESASTNQTSMYLCASSPPTLGTSGRSEQFFGPGTRLTVL.

The genes are TRBV11-3 and TRBJ2-7; 9 nucleotides align to TRBD1. Germline CDR1 and CDR2: SGHNT and YENEEA. The CDR3 sequence is 16 residues long. V lost 3 bases to trimming and J lost 1 base; unmatched junction nucleotides: 7. DNA of the CDR3: TGTGCCAGCAGCTTTCAGGGGACAGGGAAGTCCTACGAGCAGTACTTC. Translating gives CASSFQGTGKSYEQYF.

This chain uses TRBV18 with TRBJ2-7; D possibly corresponds to TRBD1 (5 bases). There are 14 residues in the CDR3. CDR1 and CDR2 from the germline V gene are KGHSH and LQKENI. The germline V and J ends were trimmed by 2 bases and 5 bases, with 13 bases remaining between them. The CDR3, as DNA: TGTGCCAGCTCACCATCGCAGGGATTGGACGAGCAGTACTTC. Amino acid sequence: CASSPSQGLDEQYF.

This chain links TRBV2 with TRBJ2-7; 8 bases align to TRBD1. The trim removed 6 bases at V and 4 bases at J, leaving 11 bases unmatched. Germline CDR1 and CDR2: SNHLY and FYNNEI. This CDR3 has 15 amino acids. The CDR3 here is CASRKGQGYVYEQYF. The CDR3 DNA sequence: TGTGCCAGCAGGAAAGGACAGGGTTATGTATACGAGCAGTACTTC.

V is TRBV15 and J is TRBJ2-7; the D gene is possibly TRBD2 (6 bases). Germline CDR1 is LNHNV and CDR2 is YYDKDF (reference sequence). Deletions cut 6 bases from V and 2 bases from J, with 17 bases between. This CDR3 region has 15 residues. CDR3 amino acids: CATRRGGSEPYEQYF. CDR3 nucleotides: TGTGCCACCAGGAGGGGAGGATCGGAGCCCTACGAGCAGTACTTC.

The rearrangement links TRBV6-5 to TRBJ1-2; possibly TRBD1 for D (6 bases). This CDR3 spans 13 amino acids. With 5 bases removed from V and 3 bases from J, the gap between germline ends came to 10 bases. The germline gives CDR1 MNHEY, CDR2 SVGAGI. This chain's CDR3 is CASSMTGYYGYTF. CDR3 DNA: TGTGCCAGCAGTATGACAGGATACTATGGCTACACCTTC.

The sample holds one count of this clone. Other DNA sequences in this specimen translate into the identical CDR3. V is TRBV5-4 and J is TRBJ1-4, with TRBD1 identical over 8 bases. V shed 3 bases and J 5 bases; nucleotides not matched to a gene: 9. CDR1 and CDR2 from the germline V gene are SGHNT and YYREEE (reference sequence). The CDR3 totals 16 residues. This CDR3 reads CASSSRTGLRNEKLFF. In nucleotides, the CDR3 is TGTGCCAGCAGCTCCCGGACAGGGCTAAGGAATGAAAAACTGTTTTTT.

This chain links TRBV28 with TRBJ1-2; TRBD1 might be the D (5 bases). Per the germline V gene, CDR1 is MDHEN and CDR2 is SYDVKM. Trimming removed 3 bases from V and 8 bases from J, with 13 bases in between. The CDR3 runs 13 residues. CDR3 in amino acids: CASSFSGGNGYTF. CDR3 in DNA: TGTGCCAGCAGTTTTTCGGGGGGAAACGGCTACACCTTC.

J is TRBJ2-3 and V is TRBV5-1; possibly TRBD2 for D (5 bases). The CDR3 runs 14 residues. Between the trimmed V and J ends, which lost 5 bases and 2 bases, there was a span of 12 bases. Germline assignment: CDR1 SGHRS and CDR2 YFSETQ. The CDR3 spells CASRVARVTDTQYF. CDR3 DNA sequence: TGCGCCAGCAGAGTGGCGCGGGTCACAGATACGCAGTATTTT. Full variable domain (remainder filled in from reference TRBV5-1 and TRBJ2-3): KAGVTQTPRYLIKTRGQQVTLSCSPISGHRSVSWYQQTPGQGLQFLFEYFSETQRNKGNFPGRFSGRQFSNSRSEMNVSTLELGDSALYLCASRVARVTDTQYFGPGTRLTVL.

The CDR3 coding sequence is TGTGCCAGCAGCTTTGGGCAGCTTCCTGGAAACACCATATATTTT. Encoded protein: CASSFGQLPGNTIYF. This chain links TRBV5-4 with TRBJ1-3; D call uncertain. Germline loops: CDR1 SGHNT, CDR2 YYREEE (reference sequence). The V end lost 2 bases, the J end lost 2 bases, and 11 bases lay between the germline ends. The CDR3 has 15 residues.

CDR3 in amino acids: CASSRSGTSGVETQYF. The DNA for the CDR3 is TGTGCCAGCAGCAGATCCGGGACTAGCGGGGTAGAGACCCAGTACTTC. V gene TRBV7-6 combines with J gene TRBJ2-5; 13 nucleotides agree with TRBD2. This CDR3 spans 16 amino acids. The V gene's germline CDR1 is SGHVS and CDR2 FNYEAQ. V lost 5 bases, J lost 4 bases, and 7 bases stayed unmatched.

This chain uses TRBV4-1 with TRBJ2-1, with D maybe TRBD2 (7 bases). The germline CDR1 and CDR2 sequences are MGHRA and YSYEKL. The length of the CDR3 is 15 residues. The V end was cut by 4 bases, the J end by 9 bases, with 19 bases between. In DNA form, the CDR3 reads TGCGCCAGCAGCCGGAGAGGTGGGGGGGCCAGTGAGCAGTTCTTC. This sequence encodes CASSRRGGGASEQFF.

This sequence joins TRBV19 and TRBJ2-6; 9 nucleotides match TRBD1. With 8 bases clipped from V and 5 bases from J, the junction kept 7 bases outside the gene matches. Per germline, CDR1 LNHDA and CDR2 SQIVND (reference sequence). The CDR3 sequence is 15 residues long. The CDR3 loop is CASLHRGLRANVLTF. CDR3 bases: TGTGCCAGTCTTCACAGGGGGCTCAGGGCCAACGTCCTGACTTTC.

The chain employs TRBV13 and TRBJ1-3, with D possibly matching TRBD1 (6 bases). Germline V CDR1 and CDR2: PRHDT, FYEKMQ (reference sequence). The V end lost 5 bases, the J end lost 4 bases, and 18 bases lay between the germline ends. The CDR3 is 16 residues long. In DNA, the CDR3 is TGTGCCAGCAGCCCCAACAGGGTCCGTTCGGGAAACACCATATATTTT. It encodes CASSPNRVRSGNTIYF. Filled out from reference TRBV13 and TRBJ1-3, the complete variable domain reads AAGVIQSPRHLIKEKRETATLKCYPIPRHDTVYWYQQGPGQDPQFLISFYEKMQSDKGSIPDRFSAQQFSDYHSELNMSSLELGDSALYFCASSPNRVRSGNTIYFGEGSWLTVV.

A few counts support this clone. CDR3 sequence reads: CAISGQEGTYEQYF. Written as DNA, the CDR3 is TGTGCCATCAGTGGACAAGAAGGAACCTACGAGCAGTACTTC. The chain couples TRBV10-3 to TRBJ2-7; D is undetermined. This CDR3 has 14 amino acids. V lost 4 bases to trimming and J lost 2 bases, with 12 bases between them. Germline CDR1 is ENHRY and CDR2 is SYGVKD.

The chain carries TRBV5-1 and TRBJ1-2; D is possibly TRBD1 (5 bases). Germline-derived CDR1 and CDR2 are SGHRS and YFSETQ. There are 14 residues in the CDR3. V was pared by 1 base and J by 2 bases, with 9 bases between. The chain's CDR3 is CASSLSQGNYGYTF. CDR3 DNA sequence: TGCGCCAGCAGCTTGTCCCAGGGAAACTATGGCTACACCTTC.

V and J are TRBV9 and TRBJ1-1; D is unclear. The V end lost 0 bases, the J end lost 8 bases, and 17 bases lay between the germline ends. Germline V gene sequence: CDR1 SGDLS, CDR2 YYNGEE. The CDR3 consists of 15 residues. The chain's CDR3 is CASSVDGTPEVEAFF. Here the CDR3 DNA reads TGTGCCAGCAGCGTAGATGGAACACCCGAGGTGGAAGCTTTCTTT.